This note documents a single T cell receptor (beta chain) sequence. Its target is not known. At one of its ends the junction is not consistent with the germline gene, which may arise from a read error. This CDR3 is built from 13 residues. Germline V CDR1 and CDR2: GTSNPN, SVGIG (reference sequence). Reverse transcription of 500 to 650 ng total RNA with a constant-region primer produced TCR beta cDNA. Generation of the TCR beta libraries relied on three nested multiplex PCR rounds using slightly modified ARM-PCR. Each of the first two PCR rounds ran roughly 10 cycles with TRBV1-TRBV30 forward and C-beta reverse primers. Each CDR3 protein gets one entry after TCRdb re-called the multiplex PCR reads with MiXCR. The table lists around 79,000 distinct CDR3 sequences, around 66% of them singletons, with roughly 25% in the top ten. These data belong to a study of tumor-infiltrating lymphocytes in primary liver carcinoma. As for the study in general: About 3.65 to 7.13 million productive TCRbeta reads were obtained from the samples, with similar numbers across tissue types.

Study-level points and caveats: Significantly larger top-250-clone fractions were found in tumors than in blood (p = 0.039). Pairs of tumor regions overlapped more than tumor-adjacent and tumor-blood pairs did.

Extraction of RNA together with DNA used roughly 20-33 mg of unsorted bulk tissue. The sequencing sample was made of tumor-adjacent normal liver tissue. This receptor was obtained from a man aged 40-50 years with primary liver carcinoma and hepatitis B virus infection. This chain links TRBV30 with TRBJ1-5; D unresolved. CDR3 loop: CAWSTAWGQPQHF. The DNA for the CDR3 is TGTGCCTGGAGTACCGCTTGGGGTCAGCCCCAACATTTT.